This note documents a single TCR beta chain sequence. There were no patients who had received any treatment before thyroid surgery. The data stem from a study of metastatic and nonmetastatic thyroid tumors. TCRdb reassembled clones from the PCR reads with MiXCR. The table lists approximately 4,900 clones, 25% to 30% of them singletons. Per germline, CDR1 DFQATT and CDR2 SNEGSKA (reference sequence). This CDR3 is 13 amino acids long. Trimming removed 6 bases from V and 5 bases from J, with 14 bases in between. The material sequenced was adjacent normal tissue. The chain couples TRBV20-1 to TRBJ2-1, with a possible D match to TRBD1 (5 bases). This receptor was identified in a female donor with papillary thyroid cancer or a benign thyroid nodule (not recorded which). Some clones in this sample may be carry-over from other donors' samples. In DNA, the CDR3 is TGCAGTGCGAAGCAGGGCCCCCACAATGAGCAGTTCTTC. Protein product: CSAKQGPHNEQFF.